The rows below give T cell receptor beta chains drawn from one sample of a study of glioma-infiltrating T cells. MiXCR, applied by TCRdb to the multiplex PCR reads, yields one record per CDR3 protein. The sample includes roughly 190,000 distinct CDR3 sequences, roughly a third seen only once; the top ten take roughly 21%. Input material: glioma tissue, nonneoplastic brain tissue, or PBMCs (not recorded which). These receptors were collected from a human donor with low-grade glioma or glioblastoma, undergoing nonglioma brain surgery, or in good health (not recorded which). The CDR3 runs from the conserved cysteine through the conserved F or W. A D gene is named only where the DNA matches it firmly. Only some rows state a clone size, as once, few, many or a class for expanded clones.

few,TRBD1,TRBJ1-2,TRBV12-3/TRBV12-4,CASSFQQGANYGYTF,TGTGCCAGCAGTTTTCAACAGGGGGCTAACTATGGCTACACCTTC
many,.,TRBJ1-3,TRBV20-1,CSARDVTGSGNTIYF,TGCAGTGCTAGAGATGTTACAGGGTCTGGAAACACCATATATTTT
few,.,TRBJ1-1,TRBV12-5,CASEVSVSTEAFF,TGTGCTAGTGAGGTCAGTGTGAGCACTGAAGCTTTCTTT
.,.,TRBJ1-1,TRBV5-1,CASTEGTNTEAFF,TGCGCCAGCACCGAGGGGACGAACACTGAAGCTTTCTTT
many,.,TRBJ2-7,TRBV7-9,CASSGYEQYF,TGTGCCAGCAGTGGATACGAGCAGTACTTC
many,TRBD1,TRBJ2-7,TRBV28,CASRGMTGTYEQYF,TGTGCCAGCAGGGGAATGACAGGGACCTACGAGCAGTACTTC
few,.,TRBJ2-7,TRBV14,CASSHNRDARAEQYF,TGTGCCAGCAGCCATAACCGGGACGCCAGGGCGGAGCAGTACTTC
few,TRBD1,TRBJ1-1,TRBV7-9,CASSWPGQGGGTEAFF,TGTGCCAGCAGCTGGCCGGGACAGGGGGGCGGCACTGAAGCTTTCTTT
.,.,TRBJ2-2,TRBV12-3/TRBV12-4,CASGNGELFF,TGTGCCAGCGGCAACGGGGAGCTGTTTTTT
.,.,TRBJ2-7,TRBV15,CATGRDRGYEQYF,TGTGCCACCGGCAGAGATAGGGGGTACGAGCAGTACTTC